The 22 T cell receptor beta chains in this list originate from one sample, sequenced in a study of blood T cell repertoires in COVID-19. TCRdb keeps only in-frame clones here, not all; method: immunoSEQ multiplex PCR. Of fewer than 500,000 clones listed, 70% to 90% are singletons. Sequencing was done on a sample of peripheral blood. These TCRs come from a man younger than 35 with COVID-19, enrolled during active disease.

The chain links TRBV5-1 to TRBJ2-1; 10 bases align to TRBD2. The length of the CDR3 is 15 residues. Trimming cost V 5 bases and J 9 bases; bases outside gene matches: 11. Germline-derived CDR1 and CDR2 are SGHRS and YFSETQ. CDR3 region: CASREWASGSGEQFF. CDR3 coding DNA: TGCGCCAGCAGAGAATGGGCTAGCGGGAGCGGTGAGCAGTTCTTC.

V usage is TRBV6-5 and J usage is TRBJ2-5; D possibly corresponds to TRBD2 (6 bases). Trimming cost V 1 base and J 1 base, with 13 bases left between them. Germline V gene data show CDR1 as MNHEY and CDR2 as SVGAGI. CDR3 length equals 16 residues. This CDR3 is CASSYLPGTPQETQYF. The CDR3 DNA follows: TGTGCCAGCAGTTACTTACCCGGGACTCCCCAAGAGACCCAGTACTTC.

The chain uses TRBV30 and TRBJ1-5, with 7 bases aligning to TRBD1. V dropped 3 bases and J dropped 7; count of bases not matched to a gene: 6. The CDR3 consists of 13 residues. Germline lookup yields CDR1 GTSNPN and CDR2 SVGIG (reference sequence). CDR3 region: CAWSATGFQPQHF. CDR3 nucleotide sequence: TGTGCCTGGAGCGCGACAGGGTTCCAGCCCCAGCATTTT.

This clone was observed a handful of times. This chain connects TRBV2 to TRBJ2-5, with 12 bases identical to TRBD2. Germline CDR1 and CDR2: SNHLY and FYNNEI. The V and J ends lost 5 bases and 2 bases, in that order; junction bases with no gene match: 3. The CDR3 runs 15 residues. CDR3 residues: CASSSLAGGQETQYF. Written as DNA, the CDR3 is TGTGCCAGCAGTTCTCTAGCGGGGGGGCAAGAGACCCAGTACTTC.

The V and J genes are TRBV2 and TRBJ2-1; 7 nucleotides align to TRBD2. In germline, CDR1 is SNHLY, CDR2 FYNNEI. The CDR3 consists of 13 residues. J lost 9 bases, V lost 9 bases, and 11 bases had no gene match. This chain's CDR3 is CARTVLTSTEQFF. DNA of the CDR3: TGTGCCAGGACCGTTTTGACTAGCACTGAGCAGTTCTTC. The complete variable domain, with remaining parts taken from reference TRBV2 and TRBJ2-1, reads EPEVTQTPSHQVTQMGQEVILRCVPISNHLYFYWYRQILGQKVEFLVSFYNNEISEKSEIFDDQFSVERPDGSNFTLKIRSTKLEDSAMYFCARTVLTSTEQFFGPGTRLTVL.

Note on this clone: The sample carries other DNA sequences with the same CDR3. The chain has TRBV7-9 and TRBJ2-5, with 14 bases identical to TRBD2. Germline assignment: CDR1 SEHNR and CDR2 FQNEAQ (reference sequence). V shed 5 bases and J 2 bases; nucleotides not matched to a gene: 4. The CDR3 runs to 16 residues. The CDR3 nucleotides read TGTGCCAGCAGCACCCGACTAGCGGGGGGGCAAGAGACCCAGTACTTC. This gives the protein CASSTRLAGGQETQYF.

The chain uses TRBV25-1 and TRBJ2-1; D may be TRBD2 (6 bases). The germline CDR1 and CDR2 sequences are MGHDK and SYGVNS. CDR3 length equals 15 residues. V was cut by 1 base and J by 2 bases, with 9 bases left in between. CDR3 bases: TGTGCCAGCAGTGAATGGGGGAGGACCTACAATGAGCAGTTCTTC. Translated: CASSEWGRTYNEQFF.

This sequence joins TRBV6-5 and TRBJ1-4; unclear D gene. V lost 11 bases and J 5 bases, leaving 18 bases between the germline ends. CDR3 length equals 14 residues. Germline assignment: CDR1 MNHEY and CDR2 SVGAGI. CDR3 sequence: CAGSAGNRNEKLFF. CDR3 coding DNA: TGTGCCGGAAGCGCGGGTAACCGAAATGAAAAACTGTTTTTT.

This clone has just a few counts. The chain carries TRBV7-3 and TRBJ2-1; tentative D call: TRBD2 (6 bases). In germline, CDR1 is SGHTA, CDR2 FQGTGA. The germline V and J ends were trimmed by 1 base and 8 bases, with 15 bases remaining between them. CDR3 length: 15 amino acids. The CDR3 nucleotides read TGTGCCAGCAGCTTAAGTGGTACGGGAGCCGATGAGCAGTTCTTC. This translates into CASSLSGTGADEQFF.

CDR3 in amino acids: CASSLGTGGLTDTQYF. The CDR3 DNA sequence: TGTGCCAGCAGCTTAGGGACAGGGGGACTCACAGATACGCAGTATTTT. This rearrangement joins TRBV11-2 to TRBJ2-3; TRBD1 aligns across 10 bases. V gave up 1 base and J gave up 2 bases; unmatched junction bases: 3. CDR1 and CDR2 from the germline V gene are SGHAT and FQNNGV. The CDR3 is 16 amino acids.

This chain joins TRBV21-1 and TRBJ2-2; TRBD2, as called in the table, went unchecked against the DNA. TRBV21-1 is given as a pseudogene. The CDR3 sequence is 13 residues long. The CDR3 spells CLTPSGSTGELFF. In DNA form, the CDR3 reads TGTTTGACCCCTAGCGGGAGCACCGGGGAGCTGTTTTTT.

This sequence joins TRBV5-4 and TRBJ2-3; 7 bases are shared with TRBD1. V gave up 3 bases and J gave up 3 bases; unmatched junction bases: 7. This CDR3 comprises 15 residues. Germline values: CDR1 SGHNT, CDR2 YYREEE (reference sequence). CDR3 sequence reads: CASSSTTGMTDTQYF. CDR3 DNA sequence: TGTGCCAGCAGCTCGACGACAGGGATGACAGATACGCAGTATTTT.

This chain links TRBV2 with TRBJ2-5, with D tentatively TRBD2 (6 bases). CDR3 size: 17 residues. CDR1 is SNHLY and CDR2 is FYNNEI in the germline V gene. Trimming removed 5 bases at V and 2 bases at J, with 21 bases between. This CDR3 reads CASSQRLDAIKQETQYF. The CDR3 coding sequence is TGTGCCAGCAGTCAACGACTAGACGCCATAAAACAAGAGACCCAGTACTTC.

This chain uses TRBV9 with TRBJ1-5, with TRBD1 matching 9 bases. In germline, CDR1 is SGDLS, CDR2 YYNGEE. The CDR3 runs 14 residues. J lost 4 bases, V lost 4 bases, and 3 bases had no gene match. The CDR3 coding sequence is TGTGCCAGCAGCCGACAGGGGGTAAATCAGCCCCAGCATTTT. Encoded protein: CASSRQGVNQPQHF.

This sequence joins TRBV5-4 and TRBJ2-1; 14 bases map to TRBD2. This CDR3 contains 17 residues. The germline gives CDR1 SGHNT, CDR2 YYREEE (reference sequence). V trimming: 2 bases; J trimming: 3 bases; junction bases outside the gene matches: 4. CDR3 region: CASSFGLAGGSYNEQFF. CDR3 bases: TGTGCCAGCAGCTTCGGACTAGCGGGAGGTAGCTACAATGAGCAGTTCTTC.

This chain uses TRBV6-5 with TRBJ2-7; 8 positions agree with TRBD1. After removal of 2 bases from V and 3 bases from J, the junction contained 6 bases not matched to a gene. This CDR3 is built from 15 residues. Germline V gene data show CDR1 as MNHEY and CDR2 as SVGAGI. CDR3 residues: CASSYAGTGLYEQYF. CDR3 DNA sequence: TGTGCCAGCAGTTACGCCGGGACAGGCCTCTACGAGCAGTACTTC.

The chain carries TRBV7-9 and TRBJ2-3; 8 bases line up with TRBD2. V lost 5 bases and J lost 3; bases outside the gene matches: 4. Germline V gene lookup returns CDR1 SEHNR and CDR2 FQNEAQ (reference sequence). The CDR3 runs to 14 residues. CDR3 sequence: CASSPGLVTDTQYF. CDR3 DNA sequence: TGTGCCAGCAGCCCGGGACTAGTGACAGATACGCAGTATTTT.

The CDR3 DNA sequence: TGCGCCAGCAGTGAGGGGACAGGGGGGGTAAACACTGAAGCTTTCTTT. This codes for CASSEGTGGVNTEAFF. The rearrangement links TRBV10-2 to TRBJ1-1; TRBD1 agrees at 11 bases. The V gene's germline CDR1 is WSHSY and CDR2 SAAADI. The CDR3 loop spans 16 amino acids. V gave up 2 bases and J gave up 2 bases; unmatched junction bases: 4.

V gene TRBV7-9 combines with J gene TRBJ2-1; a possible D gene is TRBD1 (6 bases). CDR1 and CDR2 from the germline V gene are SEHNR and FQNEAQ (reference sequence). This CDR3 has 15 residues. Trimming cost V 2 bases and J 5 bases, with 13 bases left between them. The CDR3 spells CASSLFQGMNNEQFF. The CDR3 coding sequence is TGTGCCAGCAGCTTATTCCAGGGGATGAACAATGAGCAGTTCTTC.

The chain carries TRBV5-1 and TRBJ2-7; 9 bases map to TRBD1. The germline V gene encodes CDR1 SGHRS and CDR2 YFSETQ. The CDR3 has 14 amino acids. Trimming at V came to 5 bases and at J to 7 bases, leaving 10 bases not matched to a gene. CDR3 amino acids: CASSPGTGLGEQYF. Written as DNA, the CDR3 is TGCGCCAGCAGTCCCGGGACAGGGCTAGGGGAGCAGTACTTC.

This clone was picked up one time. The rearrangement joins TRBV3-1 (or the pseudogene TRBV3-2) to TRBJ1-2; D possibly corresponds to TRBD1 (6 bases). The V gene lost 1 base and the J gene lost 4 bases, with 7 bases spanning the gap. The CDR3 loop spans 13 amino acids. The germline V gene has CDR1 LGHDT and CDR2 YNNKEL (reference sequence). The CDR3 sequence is CASSQAGAYGYTF. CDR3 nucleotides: TGTGCCAGCAGCCAAGCAGGGGCCTATGGCTACACCTTC.

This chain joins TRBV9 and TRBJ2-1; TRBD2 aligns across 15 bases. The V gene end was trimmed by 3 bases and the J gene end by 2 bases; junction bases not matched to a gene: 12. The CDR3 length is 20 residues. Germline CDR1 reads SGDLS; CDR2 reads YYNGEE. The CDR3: CASSARAPGLAGGTYNEQFF. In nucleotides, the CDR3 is TGTGCCAGCAGCGCAAGAGCTCCGGGACTAGCGGGGGGCACCTACAATGAGCAGTTCTTC.